This TCR beta chain was profiled in a study of regulatory T cells in long-lasting Graves disease. The time point: newly diagnosed GD, antithyroid drugs for less than 3 months. RNA isolated from PBMCs was used to make the TCR library. This clonotype has a count of ten or more. Libraries of TCR beta came from iRepertoire HTBI primers plus Arm-PCR of CDR3 regions. TCRdb redid the calling of the multiplex PCR reads with MiXCR, one entry per CDR3 protein. The sample has 500,000 or so distinct CDR3 sequences, approximately 14% seen once; the top ten hold approximately 15%. V was pared by 1 base and J by 3 bases, with 9 bases between. The CDR3 runs to 14 residues. From germline, CDR1 is PRHDT and CDR2 FYEKMQ (reference sequence). These data also featured in a second study, about T cells in Graves' hyperthyroidism and ophthalmopathy. As that report states: Diagnosing involved the use of clinical symptoms, serum thyroxine and TRAb, thyroid ultrasound and orbital computed tomography. Initially, a first-round RT-PCR of the TCR CDR3 employed the HTBI primer set. Most expanded thyroid clonotypes above 0.001 also appeared in blood.

This rearrangement joins TRBV13 to TRBJ1-2, with D tentatively TRBD1 (5 bases). The material sequenced was peripheral blood mononuclear cells (PBMCs), taken at new diagnosis, from a patient treated with antithyroid drugs. This sequence was found in a woman between 45 and 65 years old with Graves disease. The CDR3: CASSLVSGDYGYTF. CDR3 nucleotide sequence: TGTGCCAGCAGCTTAGTGTCGGGGGACTATGGCTACACCTTC.